The 17 T cell receptor beta chains below all came from one sample that was sequenced in a study of blood T cell repertoires in COVID-19. Method: immunoSEQ multiplex PCR; TCRdb's copy keeps in-frame clones and lacks some. The top ten hold roughly 18% of the sample, which has some 180,000 clones, about four fifths seen once. Sequenced material: peripheral blood. These receptor sequences come from an older woman who had recovered from COVID-19.

The V gene is TRBV11-2, the J gene TRBJ1-6; 7 bases fit TRBD1. The germline CDR1 and CDR2 sequences are SGHAT and FQNNGV. The CDR3 covers 16 residues. With V trimmed by 7 bases and J by 8 bases, 14 bases remained unmatched. CDR3: CASTQGAGGGHSPLHF. The CDR3 coding sequence is TGTGCCAGCACCCAAGGGGCAGGAGGGGGCCATTCACCCCTCCACTTT.

This chain joins TRBV15 and TRBJ2-7; tentative D call: TRBD1 (5 bases). Germline V gives CDR1 LNHNV, CDR2 YYDKDF (reference sequence). Trimming shortened V by 3 bases and J by 2 bases, and 14 bases separated the two germline ends. This CDR3 region has 15 residues. This chain's CDR3 is CATSRDDSQPYEQYF. The CDR3 nucleotides are TGTGCCACCAGCAGGGACGACAGCCAGCCCTACGAGCAGTACTTC.

The genes are TRBV3-1 (or the pseudogene TRBV3-2) and TRBJ2-1; 11 bases agree with TRBD1. Germline CDR1 is LGHDT and CDR2 is YNNKEL (reference sequence). V lost 8 bases to trimming and J lost 3 bases; unmatched junction nucleotides: 3. The CDR3 runs 14 residues. This CDR3 is CASRDRGNYNEQFF. The CDR3 nucleotides read TGTGCCAGCCGGGACAGGGGGAACTACAATGAGCAGTTCTTC.

The chain uses TRBV5-6 and TRBJ1-4; D ambiguous. V shed 2 bases and J shed 8 bases, with 13 bases lying between them. Germline lookup yields CDR1 SGHDT and CDR2 YYEEEE. This CDR3 contains 14 residues. The CDR3 loop is CASSFAPSGEKLFF. The CDR3 coding sequence is TGTGCCAGCAGCTTTGCCCCCTCGGGAGAAAAACTGTTTTTT.

The genes are TRBV2 and TRBJ2-2; 7 nucleotides agree with TRBD1. After removal of 6 bases from V and 6 bases from J, the junction contained 7 bases not matched to a gene. Germline assignment: CDR1 SNHLY and CDR2 FYNNEI. The CDR3 has 14 residues. In DNA, the CDR3 is TGTGCCAGCAGGTTGACAGGGAGATCCGGGGAGCTGTTTTTT. This codes for CASRLTGRSGELFF.

V gene TRBV4-1 combines with J gene TRBJ1-2; D may be TRBD1 (6 bases). The length of the CDR3 is 16 residues. Germline lookup yields CDR1 MGHRA and CDR2 YSYEKL. The V gene lost 2 bases and the J gene lost 1 base, with 14 bases spanning the gap. In nucleotides, the CDR3 is TGCGCCAGCAGCCAACAACAGGGTGGGGATAACTATGGCTACACCTTC. Amino acid sequence: CASSQQQGGDNYGYTF.

Details on this clone: An end of the junction differs from the germline gene, which may be a read error. The chain uses TRBV4-3 and TRBJ2-5; D gene ambiguous. CDR1 LGHNA and CDR2 YSLEER come from the germline V gene. This CDR3 contains 14 residues. Here the CDR3 DNA reads TGCGCCAGCAGCCAAAACCCCCGCCAAGAGGCCCAGTACTTC. Its translation: CASSQNPRQEAQYF.

V and J are TRBV5-6 and TRBJ2-2; D remains unclear. CDR1 and CDR2 from the germline V gene are SGHDT and YYEEEE. CDR3 length: 14 residues. V was clipped by 1 base and J by 6 bases, with 10 bases between them. The DNA for the CDR3 is TGTGCCAGCAGCTTGTTTGTGTGGCCCGGGGAGCTGTTTTTT. It specifies CASSLFVWPGELFF.

This clone was seen once. This chain connects TRBV30 to TRBJ2-3, with 9 bases fitting TRBD2. The CDR3 covers 15 residues. V trimming: 4 bases; J trimming: 6 bases; junction bases outside the gene matches: 11. Germline CDR1 is GTSNPN and CDR2 is SVGIG (reference sequence). The CDR3: CAWTGGAGGVDTQYF. CDR3 nucleotides: TGTGCCTGGACCGGGGGAGCGGGGGGCGTGGATACGCAGTATTTT.

J is TRBJ1-4 and V is TRBV29-1; 8 bases fit TRBD1. The J segment lost 5 bases and the V segment lost 6 bases, leaving 8 bases of the junction unmatched. Germline V lookup: CDR1 SQVTM, CDR2 ANQGSEA. The CDR3 runs 14 residues. The CDR3 DNA reads TGCAGCGTCCGGGCCCAGGGGGCGAATGAAAAACTGTTTTTT. It translates to CSVRAQGANEKLFF. The variable domain in full, completed from reference TRBV29-1 and TRBJ1-4, reads SAVISQKPSRDICQRGTSLTIQCQVDSQVTMMFWYRQQPGQSLTLIATANQGSEATYESGFVIDKFPISRPNLTFSTLTVSNMSPEDSSIYLCSVRAQGANEKLFFGSGTQLSVL.

Only a few counts were recorded for this clone. This chain joins TRBV24-1 and TRBJ2-7, with TRBD2 matching over 13 bases. The CDR3 loop spans 18 amino acids. Trimming at V came to 5 bases and at J to 0 bases, leaving 9 bases not matched to a gene. CDR1 is KGHDR, CDR2 SFDVKD, per germline. The CDR3 nucleotides read TGTGCCACCAGTGGCGGGACTAGCGGGGATGGGGACTCCTACGAGCAGTACTTC. Its protein product is CATSGGTSGDGDSYEQYF.

The genes are TRBV27 and TRBJ2-1, with 9 bases fitting TRBD2. The CDR3 is made up of 16 amino acids. Losses at the gene ends were 3 bases for V and 6 bases for J; bases not matched to a gene: 9. CDR1 is MNHEY and CDR2 is SMNVEV in the germline V gene (reference sequence). The CDR3 DNA is TGTGCCAGCAGTTTTAAGGCTCCTAGCGGGACCAATGAGCAGTTCTTC. It is translated as CASSFKAPSGTNEQFF.

As regards this clone: The same CDR3 can be traced to other DNA sequences in this sample. This chain connects TRBV2 to TRBJ2-5, with D tentatively TRBD2 (5 bases). From germline, CDR1 is SNHLY and CDR2 FYNNEI. The CDR3 runs 12 residues. V lost 5 bases and J lost 5, with 9 bases in between. This chain's CDR3 is CASSRGWETQYF. For the CDR3, the DNA is TGTGCCAGCAGTCGGGGTTGGGAGACCCAGTACTTC.

The CDR3 sequence: CASSRGGSEAFF. In DNA, the CDR3 is TGTGCCAGCAGCCGAGGTGGGTCTGAAGCTTTCTTT. The rearrangement joins TRBV5-5 to TRBJ1-1; D ambiguous. Germline CDR1 SGHKS, CDR2 YYEKEE (reference sequence). The CDR3 runs 12 residues. V dropped 4 bases and J dropped 6 bases, with 10 bases sitting between them.

CDR3 sequence (DNA): TGCGCCAGCAGTCAATCTGGCGGCGACTCTGGAAACACCATATATTTT. Translated, it gives CASSQSGGDSGNTIYF. The V call is TRBV23-1, the J call TRBJ1-3; D not certain. TRBV23-1 is noted as an ORF with a role that remains uncertain. Trimming left V 0 bases short and J 0 bases short, with 9 bases between. The CDR3 runs 16 residues.

V is TRBV9 and J is TRBJ2-1; 9 bases map to TRBD2. The length of the CDR3 is 15 residues. The V and J ends lost 3 bases and 0 bases, in that order; junction bases with no gene match: 1. From germline, CDR1 is SGDLS and CDR2 YYNGEE. CDR3 in amino acids: CASSASGNSYNEQFF. CDR3 nucleotides: TGTGCCAGCAGCGCTAGCGGGAACTCCTACAATGAGCAGTTCTTC.

The genes are TRBV25-1 and TRBJ2-7, with 9 positions matching TRBD2. CDR1 and CDR2 (germline): MGHDK, SYGVNS. V dropped 5 bases and J dropped 7; count of bases not matched to a gene: 9. The CDR3 sequence is 14 residues long. The CDR3 DNA reads TGTGCCAGCAGTTGGCTAGCGGGGAGGTGGGAGCAGTACTTC. Translating it yields CASSWLAGRWEQYF.